This T cell receptor beta chain was profiled in a study of sequential checkpoint blockade in melanoma. Treatment reported: randomized to nivolumab then ipilimumab (arm A) or the reverse (arm B). The CDR3 runs to 14 residues. CDR1 MNHEY and CDR2 SMNVEV come from the germline V gene (reference sequence). Unmatched junction bases numbered 5, after V lost 2 bases and J lost 8 bases. The method was immunoSEQ multiplex PCR; TCRdb's version includes in-frame clones alone and lacks a portion of them. The sample carries tens of thousands of clones, less than 90% recorded once. The rearrangement uses TRBV27 and TRBJ1-2, with 10 nucleotides matching TRBD1. The material was CD8+ T cells sorted from blood (inferred from file names), obtained from a patient given nivolumab and ipilimumab in sequence. This clonotype originated in a human donor with melanoma. CDR3 bases: TGTGCCAGCAGTTTAGGGACAGGGGCAGGCGGCTACACCTTC. It specifies CASSLGTGAGGYTF.